This T cell receptor beta chain appears in the sequencing data of a study of blood T cell repertoires in COVID-19. Looking at the study overall: Material from acute and convalescent COVID-19 was sourced from the United States, Italy and Spain.

This CDR3 contains 16 residues. Germline CDR1 is MNHEY and CDR2 is SVGAGI. V was cut by 0 bases and J by 0 bases, with 11 bases left in between. Assay: immunoSEQ multiplex PCR; the TCRdb copy retains only in-frame clones and omits some. This sample has around 46,000 clones, with 70% to 90% found just once. Sequencing was performed on peripheral blood. The sequence came from a human donor in a cohort sampled during active COVID-19. The chain uses TRBV6-5 and TRBJ1-1; tentative D call: TRBD1 (6 bases). The CDR3 loop reads CASSYSTGQMNTEAFF. DNA for the CDR3: TGTGCCAGCAGTTACTCCACGGGACAAATGAACACTGAAGCTTTCTTT.